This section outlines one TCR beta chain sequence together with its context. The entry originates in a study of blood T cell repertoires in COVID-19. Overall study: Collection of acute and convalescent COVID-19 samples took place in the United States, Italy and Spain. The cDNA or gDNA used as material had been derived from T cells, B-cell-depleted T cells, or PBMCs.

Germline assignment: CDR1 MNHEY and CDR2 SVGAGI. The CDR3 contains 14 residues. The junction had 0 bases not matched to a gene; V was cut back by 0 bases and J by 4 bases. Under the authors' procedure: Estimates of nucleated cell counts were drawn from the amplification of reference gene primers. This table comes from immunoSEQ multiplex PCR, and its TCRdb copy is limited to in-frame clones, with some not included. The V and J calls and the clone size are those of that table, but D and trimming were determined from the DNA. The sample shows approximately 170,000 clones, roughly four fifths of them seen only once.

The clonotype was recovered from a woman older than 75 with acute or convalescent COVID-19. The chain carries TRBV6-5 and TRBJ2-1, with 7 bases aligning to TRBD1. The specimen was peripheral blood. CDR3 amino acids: CASSYSTGYNEQFF. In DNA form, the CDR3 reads TGTGCCAGCAGTTACTCGACAGGGTACAATGAGCAGTTCTTC.